Below are 27 T cell receptor beta chains sequenced from a single sample in a study of Graves' ophthalmopathy and Graves' hyperthyroidism. The TCR beta CDR3 regions underwent amplification from RNA transcripts. Scientists carried out first-round RT-PCR using HTBI primers and then a second-round multiplex PCR. TCRdb redid the calling of the multiplex PCR reads with MiXCR, one entry per CDR3 protein. The repertoire holds around 43,000 distinct CDR3 sequences, with 52% as singletons. Source material: peripheral blood. The origin of the receptors is an adult man with Graves' ophthalmopathy.

There are many counts of this clonotype. The chain combines TRBV5-1 with TRBJ1-2; 8 nucleotides line up with TRBD1. The CDR3 has 15 amino acids. The V segment lost 0 bases and the J segment 3 bases; nucleotides outside the gene matches: 4. Germline V gene sequence: CDR1 SGHRS, CDR2 YFSETQ. CDR3 DNA sequence: TGCGCCAGCAGCTTGGGGGGACAGGCGGACTATGGCTACACCTTC. This codes for CASSLGGQADYGYTF.

Regarding this clonotype: Possible read error: a much larger clone is one base away. The chain couples TRBV3-1 to TRBJ2-1, with 8 positions matching TRBD2. The CDR3 loop spans 13 amino acids. In germline, CDR1 is LGHDT, CDR2 YNNKEL (reference sequence). CDR3 coding DNA: TGTGCCAGCAGCCGCGGGAGGTTGGATGAGCAGTCCTTC. Residues: CASSRGRLDEQSF.

This clonotype is categorized as medium-sized. V and J are TRBV15 and TRBJ2-7; D might be TRBD1 (6 bases). Trimming removed 4 bases from V and 4 bases from J, with 14 bases in between. The CDR3 totals 14 residues. The germline V gene has CDR1 LNHNV and CDR2 YYDKDF (reference sequence). CDR3 nucleotide sequence: TGTGCCACCAGCAACTCGGACAGCCCATACGAGCAGTACGTC. Translation: CATSNSDSPYEQYV.

V and J are TRBV7-2 and TRBJ2-5; 12 nucleotides align to TRBD1. The junction had 6 bases not matched to a gene; V was cut back by 5 bases and J by 5 bases. This CDR3 is built from 15 residues. Germline CDR1 reads SGHTA; CDR2 reads FQGNSA. This CDR3 reads CASSTGTGGWETQYF. The CDR3 DNA sequence: TGTGCCAGCAGCACTGGGACAGGGGGCTGGGAGACCCAGTACTTC.

The chain recombines TRBV20-1 with TRBJ1-2, with D tentatively TRBD1 (6 bases). This CDR3 region has 12 residues. Looked up from germline, CDR1 is DFQATT and CDR2 is SNEGSKA (reference sequence). The CDR3: CSDFGQNYGYTF. As DNA, the CDR3 is TGCAGCGATTTCGGACAGAACTATGGCTACACCTTC.

The chain joins TRBV7-9 to TRBJ2-7, with 11 bases fitting TRBD2. The CDR3 length is 14 residues. The V segment lost 5 bases and the J segment 4 bases; nucleotides outside the gene matches: 4. From germline, CDR1 is SEHNR and CDR2 FQNEAQ (reference sequence). CDR3 DNA: TGTGCCAGCAGCCCTAGCGGGGGGTTTTACGAGCAGTACTTC. It yields the protein CASSPSGGFYEQYF.

This clonotype has at least ten counts. The V gene is TRBV11-2, the J gene TRBJ2-7; D remains unclear. V shed 0 bases and J shed 3 bases, with 15 bases lying between them. From germline, CDR1 is SGHAT and CDR2 FQNNGV. This CDR3 has 16 residues. CDR3 amino acids: CASSLDMGYGLYEQYF. The CDR3 coding sequence is TGTGCCAGCAGCTTAGATATGGGGTATGGTCTCTACGAGCAGTACTTC.

The table lists this clonotype with many counts. The V gene is TRBV6-1, the J gene TRBJ2-4; D might be TRBD2 (6 bases). This CDR3 has 14 amino acids. Germline CDR1 reads MNHNS; CDR2 reads SASEGT. Trimming took off 6 bases at V and 0 bases at J, with 9 bases between the two ends. The CDR3 spells CASRRDLAKNIQYF. DNA for the CDR3: TGTGCCAGCAGGAGGGACTTAGCCAAAAACATTCAGTACTTC.

This clonotype was counted ten times or more. The chain has TRBV27 and TRBJ2-7; D is possibly TRBD2 (7 bases). The CDR3 consists of 15 residues. The germline V and J ends were trimmed by 5 bases and 5 bases, with 19 bases remaining between them. Germline lookup yields CDR1 MNHEY and CDR2 SMNVEV (reference sequence). This CDR3 reads CASSLLLGGPNEQYF. DNA of the CDR3: TGTGCCAGCAGTCTCCTCTTGGGGGGGCCGAACGAGCAGTACTTC.

The sample holds one count of this clonotype. Without the conserved terminal phenylalanine or tryptophan, this CDR3 likely stems from a read error. This chain links TRBV19 with TRBJ1-6; D gene ambiguous. Germline V gene sequence: CDR1 LNHDA, CDR2 SQIVND (reference sequence). Trimming took 4 bases from V and 7 from J, leaving 8 bases between them. The CDR3 consists of 13 residues. The CDR3 reads CASSNSWNSPLHS. Written as DNA, the CDR3 is TGTGCCAGTAGTAACAGCTGGAATTCACCCCTCCACTCT.

This clonotype was seen ten or more times. This sequence joins TRBV9 and TRBJ1-4; TRBD1 is a possible D gene (6 bases). Germline lookup yields CDR1 SGDLS and CDR2 YYNGEE. V dropped 0 bases and J dropped 8 bases, with 14 bases sitting between them. The CDR3 has 15 residues. The CDR3 DNA is TGTGCCAGCAGCGTAGCAGTGGGGGCTGGGGAAAAACTGTTTTTT. Amino acid sequence: CASSVAVGAGEKLFF.

This clonotype was seen ten or more times. The genes are TRBV2 and TRBJ1-5; 8 nucleotides line up with TRBD1. Germline V gives CDR1 SNHLY, CDR2 FYNNEI. The CDR3 has 14 residues. V trimming: 8 bases; J trimming: 2 bases; junction bases outside the gene matches: 5. Here the CDR3 reads CASGGRGRNQPQHF. CDR3 DNA sequence: TGTGCCAGCGGGGGCAGGGGGCGCAATCAGCCCCAGCATTTT.

This clonotype was observed many times. The V and J genes are TRBV11-2 and TRBJ2-1, with D perhaps matching TRBD1 or TRBD2 (5 bases each). The V end was cut by 5 bases, the J end by 5 bases, with 19 bases between. The CDR3 runs to 16 residues. CDR1 and CDR2 (germline): SGHAT, FQNNGV. The DNA of the CDR3 is TGTGCCAGCAGCCCTACGAGGGGCCCAGGAAACAATGAGCAGTTCTTC. It codes for CASSPTRGPGNNEQFF.

CDR3 in amino acids: CASSFTNYGYTF. The CDR3 DNA is TGTGCCAGTAGTTTCACTAACTATGGCTACACCTTC. This rearrangement joins TRBV19 to TRBJ1-2, with unresolved D. CDR1 is LNHDA, CDR2 SQIVND, per germline (reference sequence). The CDR3 length is 12 residues. V lost 5 bases to trimming and J lost 0 bases, with 4 bases between them.

In regard to this clonotype: This CDR3 fails to terminate in the conserved phenylalanine or tryptophan, so it likely reflects a read error. The limits of the CDR3 on the DNA are not certain, so only TCRdb's listed CDR3 is given. The chain couples TRBV28 to TRBJ2-5; the listed D gene, TRBD1, was not tested against the DNA. The CDR3 adds up to 10 amino acids, both ends counted. Looked up from germline, CDR1 is MDHEN and CDR2 is SYDVKM. The CDR3 region is CASSPAGDIL.

On this clonotype: A single base separates this from a much larger clone, so it may be a read error. The CDR3 ends on some other residue instead of the conserved phenylalanine or tryptophan, so this is likely a read error. The V call is TRBV28, the J call TRBJ2-3, with 7 bases aligning to TRBD1. The CDR3 is 14 residues long. The V and J ends lost 5 bases and 0 bases, in that order; junction bases with no gene match: 2. Germline CDR1 MDHEN, CDR2 SYDVKM. The CDR3 coding sequence is TGTGCCAGCAGTCAGGGGGTCAGCACAGATACGCAGTATTCT. The encoded protein is CASSQGVSTDTQYS.

The table lists this clonotype with many counts. The chain uses TRBV3-1 and TRBJ1-2; D is unresolved. Germline values: CDR1 LGHDT, CDR2 YNNKEL (reference sequence). The CDR3 contains 12 residues. The V end lost 2 bases, the J end lost 3 bases, and 4 bases lay between the germline ends. CDR3 sequence reads: CASSQMDYGYTF. CDR3 bases: TGTGCCAGCAGCCAAATGGACTATGGCTACACCTTC. The complete variable domain, with remaining parts taken from reference TRBV3-1 and TRBJ1-2, reads DTAVSQTPKYLVTQMGNDKSIKCEQNLGHDTMYWYKQDSKKFLKIMFSYNNKELIINETVPNRFSPKSPDKAHLNLHINSLELGDSAVYFCASSQMDYGYTFGSGTRLTVV.

Sample share makes this clonotype medium-sized (0.01 to 0.1%). The gene calls are TRBV7-9 and TRBJ1-2; D remains unclear. Trimming cost V 5 bases and J 2 bases, with 12 bases left between them. Germline V lookup: CDR1 SEHNR, CDR2 FQNEAQ (reference sequence). The CDR3 extends over 14 amino acids. The CDR3 DNA reads as TGTGCCAGCAGCAACCCCACGGGAAACTATGGCTACACCTTC. Translated, it gives CASSNPTGNYGYTF.

This clonotype was seen repeatedly, ten times or more. This rearrangement joins TRBV4-1 to TRBJ1-3; a weak D match, TRBD1 (6 bases). Trimming took 2 bases from V and 0 from J, leaving 14 bases between them. The CDR3 contains 17 residues. The germline CDR1 and CDR2 sequences are MGHRA and YSYEKL. In DNA form, the CDR3 reads TGCGCCAGCAGCCAATATTCAGGGGTAAGCTCTGGAAACACCATATATTTT. The encoded protein is CASSQYSGVSSGNTIYF.

This chain connects TRBV29-1 to TRBJ2-7; 12 bases match TRBD1. V trimming: 6 bases; J trimming: 4 bases; junction bases outside the gene matches: 10. The length of the CDR3 is 15 residues. CDR1 and CDR2 from the germline V gene are SQVTM and ANQGSEA. CDR3 in amino acids: CSVLAGTGGKYEQYF. The CDR3 coding sequence is TGCAGCGTCCTCGCCGGGACAGGGGGCAAATACGAGCAGTACTTC.

Worth noting for this clonotype: One end of the junction fails to match germline, which may point to a read error. The CDR3 sequence is CASSQGTGSF. In nucleotides, the CDR3 is TGTGCCAGCAGCCAGGGGACAGGGTCCTTC. V is TRBV11-2 and J is TRBJ1-2; 9 bases match TRBD1. CDR1 is SGHAT, CDR2 FQNNGV, per germline. The CDR3 contains 10 residues.

This sequence joins TRBV7-6 and TRBJ2-2; D is unresolved. The CDR3 sequence is 15 residues long. CDR1 SGHVS and CDR2 FNYEAQ come from the germline V gene. V was cut by 3 bases and J by 6 bases, with 14 bases left in between. CDR3 in DNA: TGTGCCAGCAGCTTCGGCTCCCAAAGCTCCGGGGAGCTGTTTTTT. Residues: CASSFGSQSSGELFF.

This clonotype showed up many times. This sequence joins TRBV4-1 and TRBJ1-4, with no clear D. This CDR3 is built from 15 residues. Looked up from germline, CDR1 is MGHRA and CDR2 is YSYEKL. The V end was cut by 1 base, the J end by 8 bases, with 14 bases between. DNA for the CDR3: TGCGCCAGCAGCCAAGGGGCGGGGTCATCGGAAAAACTGTTTTTT. Its translation is CASSQGAGSSEKLFF.

J is TRBJ2-5 and V is TRBV7-2, with 8 bases matching TRBD2. The V gene end was trimmed by 5 bases and the J gene end by 3 bases; junction bases not matched to a gene: 17. This CDR3 contains 18 residues. The germline gives CDR1 SGHTA, CDR2 FQGNSA. The CDR3 DNA reads TGTGCCAGCAGCCCTCTTATAATAGCGGGGAGGCAAAAAGAGACCCAGTACTTC. It codes for CASSPLIIAGRQKETQYF.

V gene TRBV15 combines with J gene TRBJ2-5, with D perhaps TRBD2 (5 bases). Trimming cost V 1 base and J 2 bases, with 8 bases left between them. The CDR3 runs to 14 residues. Germline V CDR1 and CDR2: LNHNV, YYDKDF (reference sequence). The CDR3 reads CATSRGLAQETQYF. The CDR3 DNA follows: TGTGCCACCAGCAGAGGGCTAGCACAAGAGACCCAGTACTTC.

There are many counts of this clonotype. The V call is TRBV9, the J call TRBJ2-2; 7 bases line up with TRBD2. Trimming cost V 0 bases and J 4 bases; bases outside gene matches: 15. The CDR3 spans 19 residues. From germline, CDR1 is SGDLS and CDR2 YYNGEE. CDR3 nucleotides: TGTGCCAGCAGCGTAGACCCAGCGGGGTCCTCTCGGGGCACCGGGGAGCTGTTTTTT. Translation gives CASSVDPAGSSRGTGELFF.

The chain joins TRBV29-1 to TRBJ2-5; D is unclear. Germline V gene sequence: CDR1 SQVTM, CDR2 ANQGSEA. The V end lost 2 bases, the J end lost 5 bases, and 18 bases lay between the germline ends. CDR3 length: 15 residues. As DNA, the CDR3 is TGCAGCGTTGAAAGTGGGTCCGCGGACGGGGAGACCCAGTACTTC. Its translation: CSVESGSADGETQYF.